This T cell receptor beta chain was captured by sequencing in a study of beta chain features in type 1 diabetes. Study-wide results and caveats: For patients, the naive, central memory and Treg TCRB repertoires appeared more alike than for healthy donors.

A note on this clone: The antigen remains unidentified.

A single heparinised blood sample, averaging approximately 0.12 L, was obtained per donor. Isolation of CD4+ naive, central memory, regulatory and stem cell-like memory cells was achieved by sorting via CD45RO/CCR7/CD25/CD127/CD95/CD27. Reverse transcribing all isolated RNA meant expressed TCRB transcripts were sequenced. Samples of naive, central memory and regulatory T cells yielded a mean of about 3.7 million reads. Clones were read by immunoSEQ multiplex PCR, and TCRdb kept only the in-frame ones, dropping some. The table records 430,000 or so clones, 9.5% to 12% of them present only once. CDR1 and CDR2 (germline): MGHDK, SYGVNS. V shed 2 bases and J shed 7 bases, with 12 bases lying between them. This CDR3 has 14 residues.

Sequences were obtained from naive CD4+ T cells from blood. The TCR originated in a woman aged 18-35 years in good health. The genes are TRBV25-1 and TRBJ2-1; maybe TRBD2 (6 bases). The CDR3 nucleotides are TGTGCCAGCAGTGAACTTCGCGGGGCAAATGAGCAGTTCTTC. It yields the protein CASSELRGANEQFF.